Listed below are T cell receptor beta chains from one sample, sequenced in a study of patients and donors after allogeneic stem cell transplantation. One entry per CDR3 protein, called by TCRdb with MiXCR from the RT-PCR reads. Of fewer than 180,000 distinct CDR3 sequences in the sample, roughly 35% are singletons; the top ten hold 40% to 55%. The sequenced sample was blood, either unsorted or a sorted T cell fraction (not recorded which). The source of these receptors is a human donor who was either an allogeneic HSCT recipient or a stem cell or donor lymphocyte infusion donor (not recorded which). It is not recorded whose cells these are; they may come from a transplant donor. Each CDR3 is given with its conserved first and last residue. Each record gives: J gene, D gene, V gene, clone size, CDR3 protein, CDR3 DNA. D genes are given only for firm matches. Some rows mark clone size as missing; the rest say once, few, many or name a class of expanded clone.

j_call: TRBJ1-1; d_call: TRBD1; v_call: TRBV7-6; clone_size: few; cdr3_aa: CASSSRQGAMAEAFF; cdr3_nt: TGTGCCAGCAGCTCGCGACAGGGGGCGATGGCTGAAGCTTTCTTT
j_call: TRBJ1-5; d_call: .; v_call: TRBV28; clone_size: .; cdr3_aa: CASSFSGSNQPQHF; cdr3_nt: TGTGCCAGCAGTTTTTCGGGTAGCAATCAGCCCCAGCATTTT
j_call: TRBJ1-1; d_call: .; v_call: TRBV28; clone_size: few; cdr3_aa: CASSSPNRVMNTEAFF; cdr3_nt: TGTGCCAGCAGTTCCCCAAACAGGGTTATGAACACTGAAGCTTTCTTT
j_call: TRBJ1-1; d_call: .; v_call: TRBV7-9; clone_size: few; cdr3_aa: CASNLIGNTEAFF; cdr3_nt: TGTGCCAGCAACCTTATCGGTAACACTGAAGCTTTCTTT
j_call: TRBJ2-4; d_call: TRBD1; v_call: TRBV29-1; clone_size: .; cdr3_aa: CSTTGPLGDIQYF; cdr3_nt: TGCAGCACGACAGGGCCTTTGGGGGACATTCAGTACTTC
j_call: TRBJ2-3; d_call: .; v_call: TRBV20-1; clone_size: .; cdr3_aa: CSARPLLKGIPTDTQYF; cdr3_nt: TGCAGTGCTAGGCCTCTCTTAAAGGGGATCCCCACAGATACGCAGTATTTT
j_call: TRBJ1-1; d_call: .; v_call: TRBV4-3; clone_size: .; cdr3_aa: CASSQEARDEEAFF; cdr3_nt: TGCGCCAGCAGCCAAGAAGCTCGGGACGAAGAAGCTTTCTTT
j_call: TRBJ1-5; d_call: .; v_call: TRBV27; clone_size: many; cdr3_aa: CASREGRTSNQPQHF; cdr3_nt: TGTGCCAGCAGGGAGGGGCGGACGAGCAATCAGCCCCAGCATTTT
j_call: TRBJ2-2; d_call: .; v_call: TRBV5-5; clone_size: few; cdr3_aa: CASSLLRDYTGELFF; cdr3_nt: TGTGCCAGCAGCCTGCTTAGGGATTACACCGGGGAGCTGTTTTTT
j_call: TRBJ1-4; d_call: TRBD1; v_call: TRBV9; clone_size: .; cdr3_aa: CASSGTGGDEKLFF; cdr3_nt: TGTGCCAGCAGCGGCACAGGGGGCGACGAAAAACTGTTTTTT
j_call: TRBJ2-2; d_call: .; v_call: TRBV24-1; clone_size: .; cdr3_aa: CATSDFTAGDTGELFF; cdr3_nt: TGTGCCACCAGTGATTTCACCGCCGGGGACACCGGGGAGCTGTTTTTT